Presented here are 31 T cell receptor beta chains from one specimen sequenced in a study of metastatic and nonmetastatic thyroid tumors. TCRdb reanalyzed the PCR reads with MiXCR. Of approximately 9,500 clones detected, roughly 30% appear once; the ten largest clones hold approximately 4.4%. Nobody among the patients had been given any treatment before thyroid surgery. The specimen was tumor tissue. The receptor set was obtained from a female donor with papillary thyroid cancer or a benign thyroid nodule (not recorded which). Some clones in this sample may be carry-over from other donors' samples.

In this sample, this clone turned up a few times. The DNA of the CDR3 is TGTGCCAGCAGTTACTCGGGGACAGGGGGCTCCGAGCAGTACTTC. Translated: CASSYSGTGGSEQYF. The V and J genes are TRBV6-2 or TRBV6-3 and TRBJ2-7, with TRBD1 identical over 12 bases. V shed 0 bases and J 6 bases; nucleotides not matched to a gene: 3. The CDR3 has 15 amino acids. Germline CDR1 is MNHEY and CDR2 is SVGEGT.

The V gene is TRBV7-9, the J gene TRBJ2-7; the D is unclear. The germline CDR1 and CDR2 sequences are SEHNR and FQNEAQ (reference sequence). The length of the CDR3 is 12 residues. Trimming took off 5 bases at V and 5 bases at J, with 10 bases between the two ends. CDR3 protein: CASSLSPHEQYF. In DNA, the CDR3 is TGTGCCAGCAGCCTTAGTCCCCACGAGCAGTACTTC. The entire variable domain, with the rest obtained from reference TRBV7-9 and TRBJ2-7, is as follows: DTGVSQNPRHKITKRGQNVTFRCDPISEHNRLYWYRQTLGQGPEFLTYFQNEAQLEKSRLLSDRFSAERPKGSFSTLEIQRTEQGDSAMYLCASSLSPHEQYFGPGTRLTVT.

This rearrangement joins TRBV2 to TRBJ2-5, with D possibly being TRBD1 (6 bases). The germline V and J ends were trimmed by 1 base and 11 bases, with 14 bases remaining between them. There are 13 residues in the CDR3. Looked up from germline, CDR1 is SNHLY and CDR2 is FYNNEI. In nucleotides, the CDR3 is TGTGCCAGCAGTGAAGGACAGGAAAGCACACAGTACTTC. Its protein product is CASSEGQESTQYF.

This clone has only a few counts. The V call is TRBV28, the J call TRBJ1-2, with TRBD1 as a possible D gene (5 bases). V was cut by 2 bases and J by 3 bases, with 13 bases left in between. Germline values: CDR1 MDHEN, CDR2 SYDVKM. This CDR3 is 15 amino acids long. The CDR3 nucleotides read TGTGCCAGCAGTTTAGTCCGGGGCTTGGACTATGGCTACACCTTC. Translating it yields CASSLVRGLDYGYTF.

With respect to this clone: The junction differs from germline at one of its ends, possibly a read error. The chain has TRBV13 and TRBJ1-4, with a possible D match to TRBD1 (6 bases). The V gene's germline CDR1 is PRHDT and CDR2 FYEKMQ (reference sequence). This CDR3 has 15 amino acids. CDR3 nucleotide sequence: TGTTCCAGCAGCTCATGGCAGGGGACTAATGAAAAACTGTTTTTT. Encoded protein: CSSSSWQGTNEKLFF.

The chain is built from TRBV20-1 and TRBJ2-1, with a weak D call TRBD2 (6 bases). With 6 bases removed from V and 3 bases from J, the gap between germline ends came to 15 bases. The CDR3 loop spans 14 amino acids. Germline V CDR1 and CDR2: DFQATT, SNEGSKA (reference sequence). CDR3 residues: CSALRRENYNEQFF. The CDR3 DNA follows: TGCAGTGCCCTACGGAGGGAGAACTACAATGAGCAGTTCTTC.

This sequence joins TRBV28 and TRBJ2-7, with D tentatively TRBD2 (6 bases). The CDR3 has 15 residues. V was pared by 4 bases and J by 3 bases, with 16 bases between. Germline CDR1 and CDR2: MDHEN and SYDVKM. The CDR3 DNA sequence: TGTGCCAGCAGTTCGAGAACTACGGGACTCTACGAGCAGTACTTC. Protein: CASSSRTTGLYEQYF.

This clone was seen more than once but under ten times. V is TRBV29-1 and J is TRBJ2-1; D gene uncertain. The germline CDR1 and CDR2 sequences are SQVTM and ANQGSEA. The length of the CDR3 is 12 residues. With 7 bases removed from V and 8 bases from J, the gap between germline ends came to 15 bases. CDR3 nucleotide sequence: TGCAGCGCCCTGGATAAGACACATGAGCAGTTCTTC. Amino acid sequence: CSALDKTHEQFF.

This chain uses TRBV10-3 with TRBJ1-1; TRBD1 is a possible D gene (6 bases). V was pared by 0 bases and J by 6 bases, with 8 bases between. CDR1 ENHRY and CDR2 SYGVKD come from the germline V gene. This CDR3 contains 13 residues. The CDR3 sequence: CAISESGGPEAFF. The CDR3 coding sequence is TGTGCCATCAGTGAGTCGGGGGGGCCTGAAGCTTTCTTT.

This clone ranks as medium-sized (0.01 to 0.1%). This chain connects TRBV30 to TRBJ1-4; 8 bases are shared with TRBD1. J was trimmed by 8 bases and V by 4 bases; bases with no gene match: 9. The CDR3 sequence is 14 residues long. Per germline, CDR1 GTSNPN and CDR2 SVGIG (reference sequence). This CDR3 is CAWNRQGAGEKLFF. The CDR3 DNA is TGTGCCTGGAATCGTCAGGGGGCGGGGGAAAAACTGTTTTTT.

A few counts support this clone. This chain connects TRBV15 to TRBJ1-2; D gene ambiguous. Deletions cut 6 bases from V and 2 bases from J, with 10 bases between. This CDR3 is 13 amino acids long. Germline V gene sequence: CDR1 LNHNV, CDR2 YYDKDF (reference sequence). CDR3 bases: TGTGCCACCAGAGTTCCGGGGAACTATGGCTACACCTTC. Its translation: CATRVPGNYGYTF.

This clone ranks as medium-sized. This chain connects TRBV18 to TRBJ2-1; maybe TRBD1 (5 bases). From germline, CDR1 is KGHSH and CDR2 LQKENI. Trimming took off 2 bases at V and 4 bases at J, with 18 bases between the two ends. This CDR3 contains 17 residues. The CDR3 DNA follows: TGTGCCAGCTCACCAGAGGACACTCGACGCGTATACAATGAGCAGTTCTTC. Protein sequence: CASSPEDTRRVYNEQFF.

This clone was found a few times. Its ends do not fully match the called genes, so a read error is possible. This chain joins TRBV12-3 or TRBV12-4 and TRBJ2-5; 12 nucleotides line up with TRBD2. There are 14 residues in the CDR3. The CDR3 loop is CASIPSGRGETQHF. The CDR3 nucleotides read TGTGCCAGCATCCCTAGCGGGAGGGGGGAGACCCAGCACTTC.

This clone was detected a few times. J is TRBJ2-1 and V is TRBV27; maybe TRBD2 (5 bases). The CDR3 runs 13 residues. From germline, CDR1 is MNHEY and CDR2 SMNVEV (reference sequence). Trimming cost V 6 bases and J 4 bases, with 10 bases left between them. This chain's CDR3 is CASRRAMYNEQFF. The CDR3 DNA reads TGTGCCAGCAGGAGGGCCATGTACAATGAGCAGTTCTTC.

The rearrangement joins TRBV7-3 to TRBJ1-1; D is undetermined. CDR3 length: 14 amino acids. Germline CDR1 reads SGHTA; CDR2 reads FQGTGA. V gave up 7 bases and J gave up 0 bases, with 12 bases separating them. CDR3 in DNA: TGTGCCAGCACCTTCAGGCAGGTGAACACTGAAGCTTTCTTT. This sequence encodes CASTFRQVNTEAFF.

The rearrangement uses TRBV5-4 and TRBJ2-7; TRBD2 matches 13 bases. The CDR3 length is 17 residues. CDR1 is SGHNT and CDR2 is YYREEE in the germline V gene (reference sequence). With 1 base clipped from V and 7 bases from J, the junction kept 11 bases outside the gene matches. The CDR3: CASSLSNGTSGAGEQYF. The CDR3 DNA follows: TGTGCCAGCAGCTTGTCCAACGGGACTAGCGGGGCGGGGGAGCAGTACTTC.

V is TRBV20-1 and J is TRBJ1-5; 8 bases are shared with TRBD1. From germline, CDR1 is DFQATT and CDR2 SNEGSKA (reference sequence). The CDR3 extends over 13 amino acids. The ends lost 3 bases at V and 2 bases at J; junction bases unmatched: 0. The CDR3 loop is CSARDRGNQPQHF. The CDR3 nucleotides are TGCAGTGCTAGGGACAGGGGCAATCAGCCCCAGCATTTT.

This clone is medium-sized. This rearrangement joins TRBV9 to TRBJ1-5; no reliable D call. CDR1 and CDR2 from the germline V gene are SGDLS and YYNGEE. CDR3 length: 20 amino acids. V gave up 2 bases and J gave up 0 bases, with 24 bases separating them. In DNA, the CDR3 is TGTGCCAGCAGCGTTGATTGTCATAGAGCGGATCCCTATAGCAATCAGCCCCAGCATTTT. Residues: CASSVDCHRADPYSNQPQHF.

This clone is medium-sized in the sample. This rearrangement joins TRBV11-2 to TRBJ1-1; TRBD1 aligns across 8 bases. V shed 2 bases and J 4 bases; nucleotides not matched to a gene: 0. CDR3 size: 13 residues. CDR1 is SGHAT and CDR2 is FQNNGV in the germline V gene. Here the CDR3 DNA reads TGTGCCAGCAGCTTACAGGGGGCCACTGAAGCTTTCTTT. It is translated as CASSLQGATEAFF.

V and J are TRBV7-6 and TRBJ1-4; D is uncertain. This CDR3 is built from 18 residues. Germline V gene sequence: CDR1 SGHVS, CDR2 FNYEAQ. V lost 7 bases, J lost 3 bases, and 24 bases lay in between. The CDR3 loop reads CASNWGWPGKGANEKLFF. The CDR3 DNA reads TGTGCCAGCAACTGGGGTTGGCCTGGTAAGGGCGCTAATGAAAAACTGTTTTTT.

By share, this clone counts as medium-sized. The V gene is TRBV7-2, the J gene TRBJ1-3; 7 positions agree with TRBD1. With 1 base clipped from V and 8 bases from J, the junction kept 2 bases outside the gene matches. CDR1 is SGHTA and CDR2 is FQGNSA in the germline V gene. The CDR3 sequence is 13 residues long. The CDR3 loop is CASSLGQGDTIYF. The CDR3 DNA reads as TGTGCCAGCAGCTTAGGACAGGGAGACACCATATATTTT.

Relative to its sample, this clone is medium-sized (0.01 to 0.1%). The chain is built from TRBV25-1 and TRBJ1-1; TRBD1 might be the D (5 bases). Germline V gene sequence: CDR1 MGHDK, CDR2 SYGVNS. There are 15 residues in the CDR3. Between the trimmed V and J ends, which lost 7 bases and 4 bases, there was a span of 19 bases. The CDR3 bases are TGTGCCAGCACGCCTAAGGCAGGGTATTCCACTGAAGCTTTCTTT. Its translation: CASTPKAGYSTEAFF.

V and J are TRBV4-1 and TRBJ2-7; possibly TRBD2 for D (6 bases). Trimming cost V 1 base and J 4 bases, with 8 bases left between them. CDR1 and CDR2 from the germline V gene are MGHRA and YSYEKL. This CDR3 has 13 residues. As DNA, the CDR3 is TGCGCCAGCAGCCAAGGAGGGAGGTACGAGCAGTACTTC. This gives the protein CASSQGGRYEQYF.

This chain uses TRBV20-1 with TRBJ1-2, with D unresolved. The V end lost 1 base, the J end lost 8 bases, and 8 bases lay between the germline ends. Germline CDR1 DFQATT, CDR2 SNEGSKA (reference sequence). The CDR3 has 11 residues. Written as DNA, the CDR3 is TGCAGTGCTAGAGGGGAAAAGGGCTACACCTTC. Translating it yields CSARGEKGYTF.

By share, this clone counts as medium-sized. The chain links TRBV5-1 to TRBJ2-1, with D perhaps TRBD2 (5 bases). V dropped 0 bases and J dropped 6 bases, with 16 bases sitting between them. This CDR3 contains 16 residues. The germline V gene has CDR1 SGHRS and CDR2 YFSETQ. The CDR3 bases are TGCGCCAGCAGCTTGGTCGGACTTCTCCCTGCCAATGAGCAGTTCTTC. As protein: CASSLVGLLPANEQFF.

By sample share, this clone is large. CDR3 in amino acids: CASSRGTSGSNEQFF. The CDR3 DNA reads TGTGCCAGCAGCAGGGGGACTAGCGGGAGCAATGAGCAGTTCTTC. The chain combines TRBV6-1 with TRBJ2-1; 14 bases align to TRBD2. The CDR3 consists of 15 residues. With 6 bases clipped from V and 6 bases from J, the junction kept 4 bases outside the gene matches. Germline lookup yields CDR1 MNHNS and CDR2 SASEGT.

The CDR3 here is CASSKTSGSSEQYF. DNA of the CDR3: TGTGCCAGCAGCAAGACTAGCGGGAGCAGCGAGCAGTACTTC. The V gene is TRBV9, the J gene TRBJ2-7; 12 bases agree with TRBD2. This CDR3 contains 14 residues. Germline V gene data show CDR1 as SGDLS and CDR2 as YYNGEE. With 4 bases clipped from V and 6 bases from J, the junction kept 5 bases outside the gene matches. Drawing the rest from reference TRBV9 and TRBJ2-7, the complete variable domain is DSGVTQTPKHLITATGQRVTLRCSPRSGDLSVYWYQQSLDQGLQFLIQYYNGEERAKGNILERFSAQQFPDLHSELNLSSLELGDSALYFCASSKTSGSSEQYFGPGTRLTVT.

In the case of this clone: The CDR3 carries no conserved terminal phenylalanine or tryptophan, so it likely arises from a read error. The chain links TRBV29-1 to TRBJ2-7; the match to TRBD2 covers 13 bases. Germline assignment: CDR1 SQVTM and CDR2 ANQGSEA. The CDR3 runs to 13 residues. Germline trimming cut 8 bases from V and 3 bases from J; bases unmatched to any gene: 4. The CDR3 loop reads CSFRTSGSYEQYY. CDR3 in DNA: TGCAGCTTCCGGACTAGCGGGAGCTACGAGCAGTACTAC.

In the case of this clone: The junction departs from the called germline gene at one end, perhaps through a read error. The rearrangement uses TRBV27 and TRBJ2-7; 8 bases agree with TRBD2. CDR3 size: 15 residues. Germline V gene data show CDR1 as MNHEY and CDR2 as SMNVEV (reference sequence). The DNA for the CDR3 is TGTTCCAGCAGTTTATCCGGACGGGGGGGATACGAGCAGTACTTC. Translated: CSSSLSGRGGYEQYF.

Notes on this clone: At the DNA level, this CDR3 is encoded by other sequences in the same sample as well. The chain employs TRBV6-7 and TRBJ1-5; 8 bases are shared with TRBD1. TRBV6-7 is reported as an ORF; its role is uncertain. The CDR3 loop spans 18 amino acids. Trimming removed 1 base from V and 5 bases from J; junction bases left unmatched: 13. The CDR3 nucleotides read TGTGCCAGCAGTTACTTGACTGACAGGGGTCAACGTCATCAGCCCCAGCATTTT. The encoded protein is CASSYLTDRGQRHQPQHF.

The chain joins TRBV6-1 to TRBJ1-2; D is undetermined. The CDR3 covers 15 residues. Germline V lookup: CDR1 MNHNS, CDR2 SASEGT. Between the trimmed V and J ends, which lost 6 bases and 2 bases, there was a span of 16 bases. The CDR3 loop reads CASSKWANKNYGYTF. The CDR3 DNA sequence: TGTGCCAGCAGCAAGTGGGCTAACAAGAACTATGGCTACACCTTC.